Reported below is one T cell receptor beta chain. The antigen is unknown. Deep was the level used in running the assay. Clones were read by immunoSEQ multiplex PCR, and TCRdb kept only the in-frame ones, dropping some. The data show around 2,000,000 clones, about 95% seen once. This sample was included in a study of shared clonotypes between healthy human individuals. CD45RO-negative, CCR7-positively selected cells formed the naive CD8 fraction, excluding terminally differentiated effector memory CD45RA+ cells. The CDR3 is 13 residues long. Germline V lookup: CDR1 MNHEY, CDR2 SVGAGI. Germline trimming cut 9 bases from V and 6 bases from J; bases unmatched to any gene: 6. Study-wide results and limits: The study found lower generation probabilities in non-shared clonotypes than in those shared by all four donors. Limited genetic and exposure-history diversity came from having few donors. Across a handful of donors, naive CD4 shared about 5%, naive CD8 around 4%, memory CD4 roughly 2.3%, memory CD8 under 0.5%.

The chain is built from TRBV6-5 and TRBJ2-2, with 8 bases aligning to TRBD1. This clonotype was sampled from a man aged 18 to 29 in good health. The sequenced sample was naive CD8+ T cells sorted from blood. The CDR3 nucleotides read TGTGCCAGTGGGGCAGGGGGCCCCGGGGAGCTGTTTTTT. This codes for CASGAGGPGELFF.